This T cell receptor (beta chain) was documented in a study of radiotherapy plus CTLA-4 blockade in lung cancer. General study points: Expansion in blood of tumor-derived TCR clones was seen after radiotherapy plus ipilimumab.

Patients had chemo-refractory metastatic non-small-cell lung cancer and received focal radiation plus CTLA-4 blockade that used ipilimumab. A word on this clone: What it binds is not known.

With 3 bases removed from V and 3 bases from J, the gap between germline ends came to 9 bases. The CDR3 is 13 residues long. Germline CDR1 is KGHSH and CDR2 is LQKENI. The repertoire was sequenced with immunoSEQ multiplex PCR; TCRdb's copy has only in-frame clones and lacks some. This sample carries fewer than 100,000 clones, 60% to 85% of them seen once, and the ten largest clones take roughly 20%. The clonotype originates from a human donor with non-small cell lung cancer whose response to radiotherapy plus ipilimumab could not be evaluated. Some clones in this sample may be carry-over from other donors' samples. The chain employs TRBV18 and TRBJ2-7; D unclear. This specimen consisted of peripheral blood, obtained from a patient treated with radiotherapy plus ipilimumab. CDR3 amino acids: CASSPQQDYEQYF. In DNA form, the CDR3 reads TGTGCCAGCTCACCTCAACAAGACTACGAGCAGTACTTC.